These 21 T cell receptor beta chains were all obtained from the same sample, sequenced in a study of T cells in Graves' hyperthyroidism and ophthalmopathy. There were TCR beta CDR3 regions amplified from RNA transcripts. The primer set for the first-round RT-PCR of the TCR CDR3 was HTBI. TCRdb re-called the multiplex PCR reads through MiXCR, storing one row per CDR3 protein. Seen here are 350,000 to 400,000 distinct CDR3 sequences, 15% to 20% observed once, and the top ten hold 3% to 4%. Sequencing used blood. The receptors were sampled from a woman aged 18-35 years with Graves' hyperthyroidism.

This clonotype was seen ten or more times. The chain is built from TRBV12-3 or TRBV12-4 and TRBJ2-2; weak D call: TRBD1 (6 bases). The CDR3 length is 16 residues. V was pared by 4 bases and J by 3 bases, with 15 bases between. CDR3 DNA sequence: TGTGCCAGCAGTTCCGTTTTAGGACAGTACACCGGGGAGCTGTTTTTT. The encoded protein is CASSSVLGQYTGELFF.

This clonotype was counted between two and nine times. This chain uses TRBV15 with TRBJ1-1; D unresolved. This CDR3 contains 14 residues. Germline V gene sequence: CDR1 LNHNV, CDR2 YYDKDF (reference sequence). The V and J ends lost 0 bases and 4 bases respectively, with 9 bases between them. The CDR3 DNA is TGTGCCACCAGCAGAGATCTTTTTGGCACTGAAGCTTTCTTT. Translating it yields CATSRDLFGTEAFF.

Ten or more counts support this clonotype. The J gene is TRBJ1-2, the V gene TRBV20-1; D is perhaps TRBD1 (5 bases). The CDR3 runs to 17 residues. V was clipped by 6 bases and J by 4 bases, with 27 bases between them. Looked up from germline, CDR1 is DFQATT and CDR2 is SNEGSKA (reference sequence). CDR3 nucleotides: TGCAGTGCCCGCGCGCGAAGGGCAGGGAGTCGTTCCTATGGCTACACCTTC. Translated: CSARARRAGSRSYGYTF.

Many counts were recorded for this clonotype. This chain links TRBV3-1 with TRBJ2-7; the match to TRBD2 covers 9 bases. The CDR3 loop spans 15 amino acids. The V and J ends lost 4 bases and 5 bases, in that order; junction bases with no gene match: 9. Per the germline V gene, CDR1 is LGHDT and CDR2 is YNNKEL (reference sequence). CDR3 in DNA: TGTGCCAGCAGCCTCATCTCGGCGGGGGGGCACGAGCAGTACTTC. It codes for CASSLISAGGHEQYF.

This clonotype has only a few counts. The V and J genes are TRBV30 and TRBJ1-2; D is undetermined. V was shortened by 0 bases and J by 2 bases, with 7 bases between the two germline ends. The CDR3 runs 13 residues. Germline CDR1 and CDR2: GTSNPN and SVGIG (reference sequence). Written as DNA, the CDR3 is TGTGCCTGGAGTGTAAGCGGGAACTATGGCTACACCTTC. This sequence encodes CAWSVSGNYGYTF.

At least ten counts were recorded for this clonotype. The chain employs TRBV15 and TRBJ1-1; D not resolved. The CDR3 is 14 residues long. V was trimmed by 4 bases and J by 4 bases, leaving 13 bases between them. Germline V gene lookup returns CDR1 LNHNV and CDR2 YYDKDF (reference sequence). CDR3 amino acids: CATSTPRAGTEAFF. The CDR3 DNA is TGTGCCACCAGCACCCCTAGGGCGGGCACTGAAGCTTTCTTT.

The CDR3 nucleotides are TGTGCCAGCAGTTTAATGTCCCTAACCGGGGAGCTGTTTTTT. Protein product: CASSLMSLTGELFF. The chain links TRBV27 to TRBJ2-2; D gene unclear. This CDR3 is built from 14 residues. V gave up 2 bases and J gave up 5 bases, with 9 bases separating them. The germline V gene has CDR1 MNHEY and CDR2 SMNVEV (reference sequence).

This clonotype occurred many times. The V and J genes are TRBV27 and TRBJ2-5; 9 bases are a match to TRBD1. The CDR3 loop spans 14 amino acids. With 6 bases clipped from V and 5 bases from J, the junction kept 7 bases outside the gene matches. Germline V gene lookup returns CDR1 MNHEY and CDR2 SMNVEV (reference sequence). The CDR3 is CASSLDRGVETQYF. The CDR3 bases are TGTGCCAGCAGCTTGGACAGGGGTGTGGAGACCCAGTACTTC.

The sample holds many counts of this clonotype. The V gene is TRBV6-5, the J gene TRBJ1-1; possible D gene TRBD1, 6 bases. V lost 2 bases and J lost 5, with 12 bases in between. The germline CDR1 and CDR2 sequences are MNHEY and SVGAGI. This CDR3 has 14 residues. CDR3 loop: CASSYGRGGTEAFF. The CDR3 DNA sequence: TGTGCCAGCAGTTACGGCAGGGGAGGGACTGAAGCTTTCTTT.

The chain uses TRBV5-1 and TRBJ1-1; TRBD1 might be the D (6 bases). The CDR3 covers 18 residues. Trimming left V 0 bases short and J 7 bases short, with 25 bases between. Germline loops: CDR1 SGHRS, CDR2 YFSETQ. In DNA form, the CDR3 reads TGCGCCAGCAGCTTGGATTTTAATTGGGGGCAAAAAACTGGTGAAGCTTTCTTT. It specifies CASSLDFNWGQKTGEAFF.

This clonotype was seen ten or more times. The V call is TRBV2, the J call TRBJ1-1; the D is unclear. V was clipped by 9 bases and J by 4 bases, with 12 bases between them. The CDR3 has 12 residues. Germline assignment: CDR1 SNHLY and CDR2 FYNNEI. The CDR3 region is CASVSAGTEAFF. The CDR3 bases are TGTGCCAGTGTGTCGGCGGGCACTGAAGCTTTCTTT.

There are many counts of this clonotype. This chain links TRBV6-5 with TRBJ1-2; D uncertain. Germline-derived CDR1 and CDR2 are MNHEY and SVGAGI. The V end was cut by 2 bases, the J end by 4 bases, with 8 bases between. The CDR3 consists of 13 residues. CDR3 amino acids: CASSYQVSYGYTF. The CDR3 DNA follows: TGTGCCAGCAGTTACCAAGTGAGCTATGGCTACACCTTC.

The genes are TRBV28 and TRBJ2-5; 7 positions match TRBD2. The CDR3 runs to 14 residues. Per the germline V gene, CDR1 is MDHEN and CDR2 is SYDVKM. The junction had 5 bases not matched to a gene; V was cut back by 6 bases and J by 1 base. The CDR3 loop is CASRRAGLQETQYF. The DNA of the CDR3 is TGTGCCAGCAGACGAGCGGGGCTCCAAGAGACCCAGTACTTC.

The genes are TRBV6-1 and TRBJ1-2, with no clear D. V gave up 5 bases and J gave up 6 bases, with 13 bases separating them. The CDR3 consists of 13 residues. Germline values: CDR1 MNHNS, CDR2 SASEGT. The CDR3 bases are TGTGCCAGCAGTAGCCGGGCTCTTAATGGCTACACCTTC. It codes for CASSSRALNGYTF.

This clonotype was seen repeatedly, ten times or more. The CDR3 DNA sequence: TGTGCCTGGAGTATAGAGGAGACCCAGTACTTC. Translated: CAWSIEETQYF. The rearrangement uses TRBV30 and TRBJ2-5; D remains unclear. The V gene lost 2 bases and the J gene lost 5 bases, with 6 bases spanning the gap. The CDR3 length is 11 residues. In germline, CDR1 is GTSNPN, CDR2 SVGIG (reference sequence).

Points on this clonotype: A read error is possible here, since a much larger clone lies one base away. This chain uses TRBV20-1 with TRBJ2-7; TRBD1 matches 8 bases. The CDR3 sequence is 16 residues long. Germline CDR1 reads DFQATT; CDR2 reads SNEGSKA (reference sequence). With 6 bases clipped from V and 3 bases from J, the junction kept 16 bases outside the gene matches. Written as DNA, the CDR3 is TGCAGTGCAATTAGGACAGGGTCCATGCTAGGCTACGAGCAGTACTTC. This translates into CSAIRTGSMLGYEQYF.

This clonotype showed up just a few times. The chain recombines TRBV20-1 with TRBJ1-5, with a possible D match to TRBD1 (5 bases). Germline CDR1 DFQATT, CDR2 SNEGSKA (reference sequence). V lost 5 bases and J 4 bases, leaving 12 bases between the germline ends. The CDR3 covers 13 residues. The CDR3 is CSAVATANQPQHF. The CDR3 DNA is TGCAGTGCTGTAGCGACAGCAAATCAGCCCCAGCATTTT.

CDR3 DNA sequence: TGCGCCAGCAGCCCCATGGGGAGGAGGTTGAACACTGAAGCTTTCTTT. Translating it yields CASSPMGRRLNTEAFF. The V and J genes are TRBV4-1 and TRBJ1-1; the D is unclear. The germline CDR1 and CDR2 sequences are MGHRA and YSYEKL. Deletions cut 4 bases from V and 0 bases from J, with 15 bases between. The length of the CDR3 is 16 residues.

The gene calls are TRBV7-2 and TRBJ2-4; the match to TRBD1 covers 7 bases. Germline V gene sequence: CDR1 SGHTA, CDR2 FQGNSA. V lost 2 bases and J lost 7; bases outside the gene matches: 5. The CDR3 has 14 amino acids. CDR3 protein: CASSLSTGWNIQYF. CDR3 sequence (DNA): TGTGCCAGCAGCTTATCGACAGGGTGGAACATTCAGTACTTC.

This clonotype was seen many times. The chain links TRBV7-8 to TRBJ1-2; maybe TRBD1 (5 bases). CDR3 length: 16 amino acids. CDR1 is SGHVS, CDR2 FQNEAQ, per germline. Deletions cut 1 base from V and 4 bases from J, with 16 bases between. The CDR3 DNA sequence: TGTGCCAGCAGCTTAGTCCTTTCGAGGGGAGCCTATGGCTACACCTTC. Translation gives CASSLVLSRGAYGYTF. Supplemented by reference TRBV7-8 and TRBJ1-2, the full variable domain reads GAGVSQSPRYKVAKRGQDVALRCDPISGHVSLFWYQQALGQGPEFLTYFQNEAQLDKSGLPSDRFFAERPEGSVSTLKIQRTQQEDSAVYLCASSLVLSRGAYGYTFGSGTRLTVV.

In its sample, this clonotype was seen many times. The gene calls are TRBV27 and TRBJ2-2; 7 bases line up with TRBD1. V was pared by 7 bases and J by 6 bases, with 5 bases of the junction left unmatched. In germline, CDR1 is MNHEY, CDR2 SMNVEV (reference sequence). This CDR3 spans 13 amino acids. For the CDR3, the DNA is TGTGCCAGCAAAGACGACAGGGCCGGGGAGCTGTTTTTT. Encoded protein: CASKDDRAGELFF.